This T cell receptor (beta chain) was retrieved from a study of CD8+ T cells in alopecia areata. Study context: Those patients who were treated received oral tofacitinib, which was given at 5 to 10 mg twice daily for moderate-to-severe alopecia areata.

From germline, CDR1 is SGHTA and CDR2 FQGTGA. The CDR3 extends over 13 amino acids. V gave up 5 bases and J gave up 7 bases, with 12 bases separating them. Sequencing templates came from extracted RNA that was reverse transcribed into cDNA. Profiling relied on immunoSEQ multiplex PCR, and the TCRdb table lists in-frame clones only, not all of them. The sample holds 200,000 to 250,000 clones; more than 45% are singletons and the top ten take around 0.46%. The chain links TRBV7-3 to TRBJ1-5; D remains ambiguous. The sequencing used CD4+ T cells sorted from blood, collected at week 0. This clonotype was sampled from a human donor with alopecia areata. The CDR3 bases are TGTGCCAGCAGCCTCAAGGAGGGCCAGCCCCAGCATTTT. It specifies CASSLKEGQPQHF. The variable domain in full, with the rest retrieved from reference TRBV7-3 and TRBJ1-5, is GAGVSQTPSNKVTEKGKYVELRCDPISGHTALYWYRQSLGQGPEFLIYFQGTGAADDSGLPNDRFFAVRPEGSVSTLKIQRTERGDSAVYLCASSLKEGQPQHFGDGTRLSIL.